The clone carrying this T cell receptor beta chain was recorded a few times. Its antigen is as yet unknown. The germline V gene has CDR1 MNHEY and CDR2 SVGAGI. The CDR3 has 14 residues. V dropped 5 bases and J dropped 5; count of bases not matched to a gene: 4. 13 Jbeta primers and 60 Vbeta primers were used for the PCR. Data came from immunoSEQ multiplex PCR; TCRdb stores just in-frame clones and leaves some out. Here the sample spans fewer than 150,000 clones, more than 70% being singletons. The data belong to a study of cytomegalovirus exposure and HLA in healthy donors. General study results and limits: What a later analysis reportedly showed was that an Asian-associated ancestry cluster had fewer N-insertions than the roughly 670-donor mean.

Material for sequencing was PBMCs. This clonotype was obtained from a man aged 50 or older in good health and CMV-seropositive. The chain has TRBV6-5 and TRBJ1-3, with TRBD1 identical over 9 bases. CDR3 bases: TGTGCCAGCAGTACAGGGGGCAGCAGAAACACCATATATTTT. Protein product: CASSTGGSRNTIYF.